This T cell receptor beta chain was sequenced for a study of graft-versus-host responses after intestinal transplantation. Study at large: Among the recipients, transplants were multivisceral, liver-intestinal, or isolated intestinal.

Comments on this clone: Its target is not known.

TCRdb's table, derived via immunoSEQ multiplex PCR, lists solely in-frame clones and lacks some. This sample has fewer than 85,000 clones, with approximately 96% found just once. Trimming took 1 base from V and 7 from J, leaving 5 bases between them. The CDR3 is 11 residues long. CDR1 and CDR2 (germline): DFQATT, SNEGSKA (reference sequence). The starting material was unstimulated CD8+ T cells sorted from spleen or lymph node cells, obtained before intestinal transplant. This sequence was found in a human donor who received an intestinal transplant. This chain connects TRBV20-1 to TRBJ2-1; D is unresolved. CDR3 in amino acids: CSARAANEQFF. The CDR3 coding sequence is TGCAGTGCTAGAGCCGCGAATGAGCAGTTCTTC.